Following are 18 T cell receptor beta chains from one sample sequenced in a study of beta chain features in type 1 diabetes. Study-wide findings and caveats: Moderate but significant shortening of TCRB CDR3s was recorded in all four CD4+ subsets from Type 1 diabetes patients.

Every isolated RNA sample was fully reverse transcribed, so sequencing captured expressed TCRB transcripts. The data were produced by immunoSEQ multiplex PCR, yet TCRdb's version contains in-frame clones alone and is incomplete. The data show 500,000 to 650,000 clones, 9.5% to 15% seen once. No cognate antigen is known for these TCRs. The material sequenced was naive CD4+ T cells from blood. The source is a man in his thirties or forties with type 1 diabetes.

This clone was seen a handful of times. The rearrangement joins TRBV25-1 to TRBJ2-5; perhaps D is TRBD1 or TRBD2 (6 bases each). V lost 1 base and J 5 bases, leaving 23 bases between the germline ends. Germline lookup yields CDR1 MGHDK and CDR2 SYGVNS. The CDR3 covers 18 residues. The DNA of the CDR3 is TGTGCCAGCAGTGAATGGGGAGTTATTAGGGGGGTACAGGAGACCCAGTACTTC. Translation: CASSEWGVIRGVQETQYF.

The rearrangement links TRBV18 to TRBJ1-1; D is unresolved. The CDR3 totals 13 residues. With 8 bases removed from V and 1 base from J, the gap between germline ends came to 11 bases. Looked up from germline, CDR1 is KGHSH and CDR2 is LQKENI. The CDR3 bases are TGTGCCAGCCCCAATCCAGAGAACACTGAAGCTTTCTTT. It specifies CASPNPENTEAFF.

The chain is built from TRBV23-1 and TRBJ2-2; D may match TRBD1 or TRBD2 (5 bases each). TRBV23-1 is known as an ORF, though its function is uncertain. The length of the CDR3 is 16 residues. Trimming shortened V by 3 bases and J by 5 bases, and 16 bases separated the two germline ends. CDR3 protein: CASSHPGRPSTGELFF. Written as DNA, the CDR3 is TGCGCCAGCAGTCACCCGGGACGGCCGTCGACCGGGGAGCTGTTTTTT.

On this clone: It may be a read error: a sequence one base away is much more abundant. The V call is TRBV7-2, the J call TRBJ2-1; D ambiguous. V dropped 2 bases and J dropped 5 bases, with 1 base sitting between them. Looked up from germline, CDR1 is SGHTA and CDR2 is FQGNSA. This CDR3 has 11 residues. The CDR3 coding sequence is TGTGCCAGCAGCTTACACAATGAGCAGTTCTTC. It is translated as CASSLHNEQFF.

This clone turned up a few times. This chain joins TRBV19 and TRBJ2-5, with 7 bases matching TRBD1. The CDR3 is 20 amino acids. Unmatched junction bases numbered 25, after V lost 4 bases and J lost 5 bases. Germline values: CDR1 LNHDA, CDR2 SQIVND (reference sequence). In DNA form, the CDR3 reads TGTGCCAGTAGTAGTGATGTGCCGGGACAGAATTTGCCAAGAGTGGAGACCCAGTACTTC. It yields the protein CASSSDVPGQNLPRVETQYF.

This clone was found a few times. The chain links TRBV7-2 to TRBJ2-7; 10 nucleotides align to TRBD1. V lost 3 bases, J lost 1 base, and 3 bases stayed unmatched. Per the germline V gene, CDR1 is SGHTA and CDR2 is FQGNSA. This CDR3 region has 15 residues. The DNA for the CDR3 is TGTGCCAGCAGCTTCGACAGGGGGCAGTCCTACGAGCAGTACTTC. Encoded protein: CASSFDRGQSYEQYF.

V and J are TRBV5-4 and TRBJ2-1; TRBD1 might be the D (6 bases). The length of the CDR3 is 16 residues. The germline gives CDR1 SGHNT, CDR2 YYREEE (reference sequence). The V and J ends lost 0 bases and 5 bases respectively, with 15 bases between them. The CDR3 DNA follows: TGTGCCAGCAGCTTGGTCTTGCCTCAGGGGCACAATGAGCAGTTCTTC. It encodes CASSLVLPQGHNEQFF.

This clone has just a few counts. The chain combines TRBV7-2 with TRBJ1-6; D is unclear. V lost 5 bases to trimming and J lost 9 bases, with 17 bases between them. The CDR3 covers 15 residues. From germline, CDR1 is SGHTA and CDR2 FQGNSA. The CDR3: CASSQGGLHSSPLHF. In nucleotides, the CDR3 is TGTGCCAGCAGCCAAGGAGGACTGCATAGTTCACCCCTCCACTTT.

This clone was found a few times. This chain uses TRBV4-3 with TRBJ2-7; 7 positions match TRBD1. CDR3 length: 15 residues. Germline V CDR1 and CDR2: LGHNA, YSLEER. The V gene end was trimmed by 2 bases and the J gene end by 1 base; junction bases not matched to a gene: 5. The CDR3 sequence is CASSQYQGESYEQYF. The CDR3, as DNA: TGCGCCAGCAGCCAATACCAGGGGGAATCCTACGAGCAGTACTTC.

This clone turned up a few times. The chain has TRBV14 and TRBJ1-5; D gene uncertain. V was shortened by 2 bases and J by 1 base, with 3 bases between the two germline ends. The CDR3 runs 13 residues. Germline V gene sequence: CDR1 SGHDN, CDR2 FVKESK. In DNA, the CDR3 is TGTGCCAGCAGCCAACAAAGCAATCAGCCCCAGCATTTT. Translation: CASSQQSNQPQHF.

V usage is TRBV10-3 and J usage is TRBJ1-4, with no clear D. Germline CDR1 ENHRY, CDR2 SYGVKD. V shed 2 bases and J shed 4 bases, with 8 bases lying between them. The length of the CDR3 is 14 residues. CDR3 amino acids: CAISEEGRNEKLFF. The CDR3 DNA sequence: TGTGCCATCAGTGAGGAGGGCCGTAATGAAAAACTGTTTTTT.

Written as DNA, the CDR3 is TGTGCCACCATACAGGGCCTCCTGAATGAGCAGTTCTTC. It yields the protein CATIQGLLNEQFF. The chain joins TRBV6-6 to TRBJ2-1; weak D call: TRBD1 (6 bases). In germline, CDR1 is MNHNY, CDR2 SVGAGI (reference sequence). V lost 10 bases and J lost 7, with 17 bases in between. This CDR3 is built from 13 residues.

The chain links TRBV18 to TRBJ2-2, with a weak D call TRBD2 (5 bases). Germline V lookup: CDR1 KGHSH, CDR2 LQKENI. Trimming took off 5 bases at V and 1 base at J, with 8 bases between the two ends. The CDR3 is 14 residues long. This CDR3 reads CASSEGQNTGELFF. The CDR3 DNA follows: TGTGCCAGCTCAGAGGGCCAGAACACCGGGGAGCTGTTTTTT.

The chain carries TRBV5-6 and TRBJ1-1, with D perhaps matching TRBD1 (5 bases). Germline V gives CDR1 SGHDT, CDR2 YYEEEE. The CDR3 totals 15 residues. V was clipped by 0 bases and J by 2 bases, with 11 bases between them. The CDR3 loop reads CASSLADRRNTEAFF. The CDR3 DNA follows: TGTGCCAGCAGCTTGGCCGACAGACGTAACACTGAAGCTTTCTTT.

The chain combines TRBV7-3 with TRBJ2-1; the D gene is possibly TRBD1 (5 bases). V was clipped by 2 bases and J by 4 bases, with 6 bases between them. The CDR3 is made up of 13 amino acids. The germline V gene encodes CDR1 SGHTA and CDR2 FQGTGA. CDR3 DNA sequence: TGTGCCAGCAGCTTACAGGGTTACAATGAGCAGTTCTTC. Translating it yields CASSLQGYNEQFF.

The chain uses TRBV7-9 and TRBJ2-7; unclear D gene. V was cut by 2 bases and J by 6 bases, with 8 bases left in between. The germline gives CDR1 SEHNR, CDR2 FQNEAQ (reference sequence). CDR3 length: 12 residues. CDR3 sequence reads: CASSLLVAEQYF. The CDR3, as DNA: TGTGCCAGCAGCTTACTGGTAGCCGAGCAGTACTTC.

This clone has more than one count but fewer than ten. The chain couples TRBV11-2 to TRBJ1-1; D is unresolved. The germline V and J ends were trimmed by 0 bases and 5 bases, with 10 bases remaining between them. CDR3 length equals 14 residues. In germline, CDR1 is SGHAT, CDR2 FQNNGV. The CDR3 loop is CASSLEGSGTEAFF. CDR3 bases: TGTGCCAGCAGCTTAGAGGGCTCCGGTACTGAAGCTTTCTTT.

The V and J genes are TRBV11-2 and TRBJ2-7; 7 nucleotides align to TRBD2. Trimming took 1 base from V and 3 from J; bases not matched to a gene: 0. Germline V gene data show CDR1 as SGHAT and CDR2 as FQNNGV. The length of the CDR3 is 13 residues. The CDR3 loop reads CASSLGEGYEQYF. In nucleotides, the CDR3 is TGTGCCAGCAGCTTAGGGGAGGGCTACGAGCAGTACTTC.